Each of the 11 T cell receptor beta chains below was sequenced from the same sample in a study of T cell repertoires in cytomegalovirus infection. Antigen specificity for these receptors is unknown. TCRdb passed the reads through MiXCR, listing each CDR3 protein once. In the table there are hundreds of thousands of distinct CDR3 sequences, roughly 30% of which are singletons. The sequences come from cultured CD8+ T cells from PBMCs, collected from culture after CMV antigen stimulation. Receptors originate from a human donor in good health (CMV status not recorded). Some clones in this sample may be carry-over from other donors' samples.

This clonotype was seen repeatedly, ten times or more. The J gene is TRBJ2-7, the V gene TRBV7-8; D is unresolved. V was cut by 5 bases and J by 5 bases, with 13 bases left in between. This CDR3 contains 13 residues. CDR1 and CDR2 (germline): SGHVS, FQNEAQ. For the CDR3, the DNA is TGTGCCAGCAGCAACGACGGTTGGAACGAGCAGTACGTC. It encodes CASSNDGWNEQYV.

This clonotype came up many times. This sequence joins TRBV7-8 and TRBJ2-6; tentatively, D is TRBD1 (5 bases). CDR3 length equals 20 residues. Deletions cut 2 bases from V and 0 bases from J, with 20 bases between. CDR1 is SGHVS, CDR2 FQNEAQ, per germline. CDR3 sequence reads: CASSLPHSTVGNSGANVLTF. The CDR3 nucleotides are TGTGCCAGCAGCTTACCGCACTCGACAGTTGGTAACTCTGGGGCCAACGTCCTGACTTTC.

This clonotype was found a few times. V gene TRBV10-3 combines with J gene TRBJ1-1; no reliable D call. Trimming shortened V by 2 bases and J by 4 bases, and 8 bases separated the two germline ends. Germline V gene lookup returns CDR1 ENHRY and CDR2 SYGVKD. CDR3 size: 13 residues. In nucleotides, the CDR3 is TGTGCCATCAGTGAGGGGGAATCCACTGAAGCTTTCTTT. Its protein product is CAISEGESTEAFF.

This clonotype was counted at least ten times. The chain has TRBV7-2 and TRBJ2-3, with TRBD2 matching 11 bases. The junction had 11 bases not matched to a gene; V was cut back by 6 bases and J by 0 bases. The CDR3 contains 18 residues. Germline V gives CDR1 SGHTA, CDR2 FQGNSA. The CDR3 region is CASRQYVSGGASTDTQYF. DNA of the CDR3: TGTGCCAGCAGACAATATGTTAGCGGGGGGGCTAGCACAGATACGCAGTATTTT.

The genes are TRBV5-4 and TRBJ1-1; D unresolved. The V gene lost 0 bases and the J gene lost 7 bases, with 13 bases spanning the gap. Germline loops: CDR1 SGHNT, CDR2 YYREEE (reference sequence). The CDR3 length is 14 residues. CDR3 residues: CASSLVHKADEAFF. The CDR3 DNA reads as TGTGCCAGCAGCTTGGTCCATAAGGCGGATGAAGCTTTCTTT.

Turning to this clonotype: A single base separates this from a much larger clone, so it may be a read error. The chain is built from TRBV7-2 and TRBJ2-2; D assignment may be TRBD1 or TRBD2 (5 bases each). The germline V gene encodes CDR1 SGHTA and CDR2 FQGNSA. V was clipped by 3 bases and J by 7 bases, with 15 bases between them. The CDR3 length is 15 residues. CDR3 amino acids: CASSFYQRGVGELFF. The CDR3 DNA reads TGTGCCAGCAGCTTCTACCAGAGAGGGGTCGGGGAGCTGTTTTTT.

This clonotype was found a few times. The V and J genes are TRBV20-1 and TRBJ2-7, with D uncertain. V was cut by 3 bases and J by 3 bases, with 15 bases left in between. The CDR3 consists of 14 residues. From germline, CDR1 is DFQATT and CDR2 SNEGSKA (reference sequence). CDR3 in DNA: TGCAGTGCTAGCATCTGGGCGGACGACTACGAGCAGTACTTC. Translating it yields CSASIWADDYEQYF.

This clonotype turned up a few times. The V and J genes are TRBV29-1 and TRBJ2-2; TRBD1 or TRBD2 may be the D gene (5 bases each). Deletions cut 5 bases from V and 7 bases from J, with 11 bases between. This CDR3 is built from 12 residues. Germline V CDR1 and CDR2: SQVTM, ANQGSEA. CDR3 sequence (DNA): TGCAGCGTTCCCCTGAGGGGCGGGGAGCTGTTTTTT. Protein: CSVPLRGGELFF.

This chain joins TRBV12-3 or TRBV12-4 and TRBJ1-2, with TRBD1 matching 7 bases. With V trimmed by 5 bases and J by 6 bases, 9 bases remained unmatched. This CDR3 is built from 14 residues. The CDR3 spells CASSTRTGFDGYTF. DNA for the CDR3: TGTGCCAGCAGTACACGGACAGGATTCGATGGCTACACCTTC.

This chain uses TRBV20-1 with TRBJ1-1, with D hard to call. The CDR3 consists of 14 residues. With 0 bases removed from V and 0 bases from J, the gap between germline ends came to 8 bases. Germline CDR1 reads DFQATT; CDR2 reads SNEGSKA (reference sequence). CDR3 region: CSAREGHLNTEAFF. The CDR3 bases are TGCAGTGCTAGAGAGGGCCACTTGAACACTGAAGCTTTCTTT.

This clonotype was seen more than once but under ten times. The CDR3 DNA reads TGTGCCACCAGCATGCAGGGGAGCCAGCCCCAGCATTTT. Its protein product is CATSMQGSQPQHF. The chain uses TRBV24-1 and TRBJ1-5; D is perhaps TRBD1 (6 bases). Germline V gives CDR1 KGHDR, CDR2 SFDVKD. The CDR3 extends over 13 amino acids. Trimming cost V 7 bases and J 7 bases, with 13 bases left between them.